This T cell receptor beta chain was sequenced during a study of T cell responses to AZD1222 COVID-19 vaccine. General study points: Only six people who got AZD1222 tested seropositive at baseline. Among the donors, most were white British and more were female, and clonal diversity was possibly underestimated. There were repertoire samples only from the period after the peak T cell response.

About this clone: Its antigen is unidentified.

Measured with immunoSEQ multiplex PCR; TCRdb has only the in-frame clones, and not every one. The repertoire holds about 59,000 clones, with 70% to 85% as singletons. This sequence was found in an adult in good health. The sequencing used peripheral blood, collected on day 0 of AZD1222 vaccination.

The CDR3 sequence: CASSVEVRSFTDTQYF. CDR3 bases: TGTGCCAGCAGCGTAGAAGTGCGGAGTTTCACAGATACGCAGTATTTT. The chain has TRBV9 and TRBJ2-3; D remains ambiguous. The germline gives CDR1 SGDLS, CDR2 YYNGEE. Trimming removed 0 bases at V and 2 bases at J, with 13 bases between. This CDR3 comprises 16 residues.